This TCR beta chain was identified during a study of T cell responses to AZD1222 COVID-19 vaccine. Overall study results and limits: Only after the peak T cell response were repertoires sampled. Two AZD1222 doses significantly raised spike-specific TCR breadth and depth over controls. Variant regions that are unmutated are reportedly the target of nearly half of spike-specific TCRs.

Notes on this clone: Its antigen is not known.

Repertoires were generated with immunoSEQ multiplex PCR, while TCRdb's copy carries only in-frame clones and drops some. The table records 130,000 to 150,000 clones, about 91% of them present only once. V lost 2 bases, J lost 0 bases, and 10 bases lay in between. CDR3 length equals 16 residues. CDR1 is MNHEY and CDR2 is SVGEGT in the germline V gene. The TCR originated in an adult in good health. J is TRBJ2-2 and V is TRBV6-2 or TRBV6-3; the D is unclear. Material: peripheral blood, obtained on day 0 of AZD1222 vaccination. The CDR3 region is CASSYRRRTNTGELFF. CDR3 DNA sequence: TGTGCCAGCAGTTACCGAAGGCGAACGAACACCGGGGAGCTGTTTTTT.